The rows below give T cell receptor beta chains drawn from one sample of a study of cytomegalovirus exposure and HLA in healthy donors. Only in-frame clones appear in the TCRdb table, and some are missing; sequencing was by immunoSEQ multiplex PCR. The sample lists about 180,000 clones, 75% to 85% occurring once. The sample comprised PBMCs. The receptors originated from a man between 18 and 29 years old in good health and CMV-seronegative. The CDR3 runs from the conserved cysteine through the conserved F or W. The order of the fields is V gene, J gene, clone size, D gene, CDR3 DNA, CDR3 protein. The D gene is left open where the match is weak. Clone size, where shown, is once, few, many, or a class for clones that have expanded.

v_gene: TRBV14; j_gene: TRBJ2-3; abundance: NA; d_gene: NA; CDR3nt: TGTGCCAGCAGCCGCACAGTCTTGTCGGCAGATACGCAGTATTTT; CDR3aa: CASSRTVLSADTQYF
v_gene: TRBV9; j_gene: TRBJ2-3; abundance: NA; d_gene: NA; CDR3nt: TGTGCCAGCAGCGTATTTAGCGGCACCACAGATACGCAGTATTTT; CDR3aa: CASSVFSGTTDTQYF
v_gene: TRBV6-6; j_gene: TRBJ2-7; abundance: NA; d_gene: NA; CDR3nt: TGTGCCAGCAGTTACTCTGGACTATCCTACGAGCAGTACTTC; CDR3aa: CASSYSGLSYEQYF
v_gene: TRBV18; j_gene: TRBJ1-3; abundance: few; d_gene: NA; CDR3nt: TGTGCCAGCTCACCAGGGCAGGGATTCTCCTCTGGAAACACCATATATTTT; CDR3aa: CASSPGQGFSSGNTIYF
v_gene: TRBV6-6; j_gene: TRBJ2-3; abundance: NA; d_gene: TRBD2; CDR3nt: TGTGCCAGCAGGCCGGCGGGAGAGGGTACAGATACGCAGTATTTT; CDR3aa: CASRPAGEGTDTQYF
v_gene: TRBV29-1; j_gene: TRBJ2-7; abundance: NA; d_gene: TRBD1; CDR3nt: TGCAGCGTTGTTGGGACAGGGAGCTCCTACGAGCAGTACTTC; CDR3aa: CSVVGTGSSYEQYF
v_gene: TRBV6-1; j_gene: TRBJ1-2; abundance: NA; d_gene: NA; CDR3nt: TGTGCCAGCAGTGAGCAGGGCAACTATGGCTACACCTTC; CDR3aa: CASSEQGNYGYTF
v_gene: TRBV27; j_gene: TRBJ2-1; abundance: NA; d_gene: TRBD1; CDR3nt: TGTGCCAGCGCGTCCGGGACAGAAGTTAATGAGCAGTTCTTC; CDR3aa: CASASGTEVNEQFF
v_gene: TRBV20-1; j_gene: TRBJ2-3; abundance: NA; d_gene: NA; CDR3nt: TGCAGTGCTAGAGTCGGCGCGGGGCAGTATTTT; CDR3aa: CSARVGAGQYF
v_gene: TRBV28; j_gene: TRBJ1-2; abundance: NA; d_gene: TRBD1; CDR3nt: TGTGCCAGCAGTACAACGGGACAGGGGTGGGAGGGCTACACCTTC; CDR3aa: CASSTTGQGWEGYTF
v_gene: TRBV5-4; j_gene: TRBJ2-3; abundance: NA; d_gene: TRBD1; CDR3nt: TGTGCCAGCAGCTCGACGGGACAGGGGGCCGCAGATACGCAGTATTTT; CDR3aa: CASSSTGQGAADTQYF
v_gene: TRBV6-6; j_gene: TRBJ2-3; abundance: NA; d_gene: NA; CDR3nt: TGTGCCAGCAGTTTGCCCGGGAATACGCAGTATTTT; CDR3aa: CASSLPGNTQYF
v_gene: TRBV7-9; j_gene: TRBJ1-1; abundance: few; d_gene: NA; CDR3nt: TGTGCCAGCTCCGCTCAGGGTATTGGCACTGAAGCTTTCTTT; CDR3aa: CASSAQGIGTEAFF
v_gene: TRBV7-2; j_gene: TRBJ1-3; abundance: NA; d_gene: NA; CDR3nt: TGTGCCAGCAGCTTAGTTTCAGGAAACACCATATATTTT; CDR3aa: CASSLVSGNTIYF
v_gene: TRBV29-1; j_gene: TRBJ2-1; abundance: few; d_gene: NA; CDR3nt: TGCAGCGTTGAACAGCGGAATACCTACAATGAGCAGTTCTTC; CDR3aa: CSVEQRNTYNEQFF
v_gene: TRBV9; j_gene: TRBJ1-6; abundance: NA; d_gene: NA; CDR3nt: TGTGCCAGCAGCGTAGGGGGGGAGCGTTCACCCCTCCACTTT; CDR3aa: CASSVGGERSPLHF
v_gene: TRBV13; j_gene: TRBJ1-1; abundance: NA; d_gene: TRBD1; CDR3nt: TGTGCCAGCAGCTATGGACAGGGGGCTCTTGAAGCTTTCTTT; CDR3aa: CASSYGQGALEAFF
v_gene: TRBV9; j_gene: TRBJ1-2; abundance: NA; d_gene: TRBD1; CDR3nt: TGTGCCAGCAGCGTGACGACAGGGGGCAACTATGGCTACACCTTC; CDR3aa: CASSVTTGGNYGYTF
v_gene: TRBV5-1; j_gene: TRBJ1-4; abundance: few; d_gene: NA; CDR3nt: TGCGCCAGCAGCTTGGTAACAGGGAGTAATGAAAAACTGTTTTTT; CDR3aa: CASSLVTGSNEKLFF
v_gene: TRBV7-8; j_gene: TRBJ1-4; abundance: once; d_gene: TRBD1; CDR3nt: TGTGCCAGCAGGGGGGACAGGGGGTTTGAAAAACTGTTTTTT; CDR3aa: CASRGDRGFEKLFF
v_gene: TRBV6-6; j_gene: TRBJ1-4; abundance: NA; d_gene: NA; CDR3nt: TGTGCCAGCAGTTACCCGGGCGGGGGCATCGGTGAAAAACTGTTTTTT; CDR3aa: CASSYPGGGIGEKLFF
v_gene: TRBV27; j_gene: TRBJ2-2; abundance: NA; d_gene: NA; CDR3nt: TGTGCCAGCAGTTTATTCGGACAAGTGAACACCGGGGAGCTGTTTTTT; CDR3aa: CASSLFGQVNTGELFF
v_gene: TRBV7-6; j_gene: TRBJ1-1; abundance: NA; d_gene: TRBD1; CDR3nt: TGTGCCAGCAGCCCCAACAGGGGGGCTGAAGCTTTCTTT; CDR3aa: CASSPNRGAEAFF
v_gene: TRBV6-1; j_gene: TRBJ1-1; abundance: NA; d_gene: NA; CDR3nt: TGTGCCAGCAGGGAGGCCCCCCTCCATGAAGCTTTCTTT; CDR3aa: CASREAPLHEAFF
v_gene: TRBV15; j_gene: TRBJ1-1; abundance: NA; d_gene: NA; CDR3nt: TGTGCCACCAGCAGACAGGGGTCGGCCACTGAAGCTTTCTTT; CDR3aa: CATSRQGSATEAFF
v_gene: TRBV7-9; j_gene: TRBJ2-1; abundance: NA; d_gene: TRBD2; CDR3nt: TGTGCCAGCAGCGTCGGGACTAGCGGGAGCAATGAGCAGTTCTTC; CDR3aa: CASSVGTSGSNEQFF
v_gene: TRBV28; j_gene: TRBJ1-4; abundance: NA; d_gene: TRBD1; CDR3nt: TGTGCCAGCAGCATCGGGACAGGGAGGGAAAAACTGTTTTTT; CDR3aa: CASSIGTGREKLFF
v_gene: TRBV9; j_gene: TRBJ2-5; abundance: once; d_gene: NA; CDR3nt: TGTGCCAGCAGCCCGAGAACTCACGGGGAGACCCAGTACTTC; CDR3aa: CASSPRTHGETQYF
v_gene: TRBV25-1; j_gene: TRBJ2-1; abundance: NA; d_gene: NA; CDR3nt: TGTGCCAGCAATGGTCTAGCGCCTGAGCAGTTCTTC; CDR3aa: CASNGLAPEQFF
v_gene: TRBV10-3; j_gene: TRBJ2-3; abundance: few; d_gene: NA; CDR3nt: TGTGCCATCAGTGAGTCGACCGGTTGGGGACAATCTGATACGCAGTATTTT; CDR3aa: CAISESTGWGQSDTQYF
v_gene: TRBV5-1; j_gene: TRBJ2-5; abundance: few; d_gene: TRBD1; CDR3nt: TGCGCCAGCAGCCGGGACAGCCAAGAGACCCAGTACTTC; CDR3aa: CASSRDSQETQYF
v_gene: TRBV6-5; j_gene: TRBJ2-7; abundance: NA; d_gene: TRBD1; CDR3nt: TGTGCCAGCAGTCAAGACAGGGGGCTCGAGCAGTACTTC; CDR3aa: CASSQDRGLEQYF